The clone carrying this T cell receptor (beta chain) was picked up many times. This entry belongs to a study of spatial heterogeneity in lung cancer. Every individual TCR cDNA molecule carried its own unique molecular identifier, which allowed correction of PCR and sequencing errors. TCRdb analysed the 5' RACE reads with MiXCR anew, one entry per CDR3 protein. Found here are about 35,000 distinct CDR3 sequences, roughly 3% of them singletons; the top ten hold 35% to 40%. Time point: sample taken at primary tumor resection. Patients with untreated early-stage non-small cell lung cancer, numbering around 71, were the donors. The sequenced material consisted of unsorted whole RNA from tumor, nontumor lung or frozen PBMC. Per the germline V gene, CDR1 is KGHDR and CDR2 is SFDVKD. Losses at the gene ends were 5 bases for V and 4 bases for J; bases not matched to a gene: 4. This CDR3 is built from 14 residues.

The receptor comes from a male donor with early-stage non-small cell lung cancer. The sequencing used normal lung tissue next to the tumor, collected at surgery. The J gene is TRBJ1-1, the V gene TRBV24-1, with 9 bases aligning to TRBD1. The CDR3 loop reads CATSATGGVTEAFF. DNA of the CDR3: TGTGCCACCAGTGCGACAGGGGGGGTCACTGAAGCTTTCTTT.